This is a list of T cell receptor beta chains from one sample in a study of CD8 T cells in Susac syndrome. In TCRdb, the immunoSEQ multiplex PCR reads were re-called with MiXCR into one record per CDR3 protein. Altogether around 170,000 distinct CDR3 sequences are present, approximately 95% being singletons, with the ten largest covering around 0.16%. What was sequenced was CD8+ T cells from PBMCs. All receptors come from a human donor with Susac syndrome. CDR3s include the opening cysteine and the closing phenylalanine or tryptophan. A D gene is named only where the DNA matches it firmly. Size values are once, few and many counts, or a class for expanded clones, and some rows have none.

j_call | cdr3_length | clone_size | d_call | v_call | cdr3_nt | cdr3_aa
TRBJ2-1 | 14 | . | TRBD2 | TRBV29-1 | TGCAGCGTGGATACTAGCGGAGCCTACAATGAGCAGTTCTTC | CSVDTSGAYNEQFF
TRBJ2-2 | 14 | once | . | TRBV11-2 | TGTGCCAGCAGCTTAGGAGGGTACACCGGGGAGCTGTTTTTT | CASSLGGYTGELFF
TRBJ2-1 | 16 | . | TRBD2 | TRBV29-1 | TGCAGCGTTGATGGAATTAGCGGGAAGCGCTTCGATGAGCAGTTCTTC | CSVDGISGKRFDEQFF
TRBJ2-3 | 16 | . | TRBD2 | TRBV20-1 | TGCAGTGCTAGAATAGCGGGAGGACCCCCGGATCATACGCAGTATTTT | CSARIAGGPPDHTQYF
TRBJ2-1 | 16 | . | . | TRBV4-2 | TGTGCCAGCAGCCGTCGTTGGGGCGATGTGGGCAATGAGCAGTTCTTC | CASSRRWGDVGNEQFF
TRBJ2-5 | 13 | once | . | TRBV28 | TGTGCCAGCAGTCCCCGGAGGGTGGAGACCCAGTACTTC | CASSPRRVETQYF
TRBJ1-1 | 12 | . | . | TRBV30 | TGTGCCTGGACCCTTGGGGGGACTGAAGCTTTCTTT | CAWTLGGTEAFF
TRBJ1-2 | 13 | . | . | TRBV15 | TGTGCCACCAGCAGAGTCCCTGGGGGTGGCTACACCTTC | CATSRVPGGGYTF
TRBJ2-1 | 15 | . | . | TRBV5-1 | TGCGCCAGCACCTTGTTGGGGGGTAGCGACAATGAGCAGTTCTTC | CASTLLGGSDNEQFF
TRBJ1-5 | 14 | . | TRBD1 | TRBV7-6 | TGTGCCAGCAGCTTGACAGGGGGCGGCCAGCCCCAGCATTTT | CASSLTGGGQPQHF
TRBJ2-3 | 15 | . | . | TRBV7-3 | TGTGCCAGCAGCCCGCAAACACACAACACAGATACGCAGTATTTT | CASSPQTHNTDTQYF
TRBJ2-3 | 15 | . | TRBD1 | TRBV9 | TGTGCCAGCAGCGCGGGGACAGGGGCGGCAGATACGCAGTATTTT | CASSAGTGAADTQYF
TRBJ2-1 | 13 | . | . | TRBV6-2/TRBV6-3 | TGTGCCAGCTGTCGGTCTGGAAACAATGAGCAGTTCTTC | CASCRSGNNEQFF
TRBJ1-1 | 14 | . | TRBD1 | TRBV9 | TGTGCCAGCAGCCGGACAGGAATGAACACTGAAGCTTTCTTT | CASSRTGMNTEAFF
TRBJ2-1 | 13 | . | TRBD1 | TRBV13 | TGTGCCAGCAGCCGAGGGACAGGCAATGAGCAGTTCTTC | CASSRGTGNEQFF
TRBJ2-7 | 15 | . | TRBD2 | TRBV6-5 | TGTGCCAGCAGCAAACCGGGACTAGCGGCGTACGAGCAGTACTTC | CASSKPGLAAYEQYF
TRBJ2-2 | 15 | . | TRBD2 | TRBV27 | TGTGCCAGCAGCCTAGCGGGGGTGAACACCGGGGAGCTGTTTTTT | CASSLAGVNTGELFF
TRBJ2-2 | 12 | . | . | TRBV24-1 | TGTGCCACCAGTGACAACACCGGGGAGCTGTTTTTT | CATSDNTGELFF
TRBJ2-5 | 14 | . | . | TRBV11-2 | TGTGCCAGCAGCTTCTATCTGGGGGAAGAGACCCAGTACTTC | CASSFYLGEETQYF
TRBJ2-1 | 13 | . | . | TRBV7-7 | TGTGCTAGCAGCCTTGCGACTGGCAATGAGCAGTTCTTC | CASSLATGNEQFF
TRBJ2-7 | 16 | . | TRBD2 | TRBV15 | TGTGCCACCAGCAGAGATCTAGCGGGAGCGCACTACGAGCAGTACTTC | CATSRDLAGAHYEQYF
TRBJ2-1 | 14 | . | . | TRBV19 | TGTGCCAGTACCACCATGAGTAGTGACAATGAGCAGTTCTTC | CASTTMSSDNEQFF
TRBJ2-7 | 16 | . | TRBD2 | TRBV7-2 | TGTGCCAGCAGCCTCCTCGCTAGCGGGTCCTCCTACGAGCAGTACTTC | CASSLLASGSSYEQYF